This TCR beta chain is drawn from a study of T cells in Graves' hyperthyroidism and ophthalmopathy. At the level of the study: Staff took peripheral blood when the initial diagnosis was made, before any treatment began.

General observations from the study: Clonotypes that were expanded in thyroid above 0.001 mostly appeared in blood too.

It was RNA transcripts that yielded the amplified TCR beta CDR3 regions. Researchers ran a first-round RT-PCR on the TCR CDR3 using the HTBI primer set. TCRdb itself ran the multiplex PCR reads through MiXCR, one entry per CDR3 protein. This repertoire shows under 400,000 distinct CDR3 sequences, roughly 15% found once; its top ten account for roughly 19%. Fresh 10 ml peripheral blood yielded PBMCs. A remark on this clonotype: Antigen unknown.

The specimen was blood. This clonotype was sampled from a woman aged 60-75 years with Graves' ophthalmopathy.

CDR3: CASSERGVGNNQPQHF. CDR3 DNA: TGTGCCAGCAGTGAAAGGGGAGTAGGGAACAATCAGCCCCAGCATTTT. The rearrangement uses TRBV2 and TRBJ1-5, with a possible D match to TRBD1 (5 bases). Germline values: CDR1 SNHLY, CDR2 FYNNEI. Trimming removed 2 bases from V and 3 bases from J, with 14 bases in between. The CDR3 is 16 amino acids.